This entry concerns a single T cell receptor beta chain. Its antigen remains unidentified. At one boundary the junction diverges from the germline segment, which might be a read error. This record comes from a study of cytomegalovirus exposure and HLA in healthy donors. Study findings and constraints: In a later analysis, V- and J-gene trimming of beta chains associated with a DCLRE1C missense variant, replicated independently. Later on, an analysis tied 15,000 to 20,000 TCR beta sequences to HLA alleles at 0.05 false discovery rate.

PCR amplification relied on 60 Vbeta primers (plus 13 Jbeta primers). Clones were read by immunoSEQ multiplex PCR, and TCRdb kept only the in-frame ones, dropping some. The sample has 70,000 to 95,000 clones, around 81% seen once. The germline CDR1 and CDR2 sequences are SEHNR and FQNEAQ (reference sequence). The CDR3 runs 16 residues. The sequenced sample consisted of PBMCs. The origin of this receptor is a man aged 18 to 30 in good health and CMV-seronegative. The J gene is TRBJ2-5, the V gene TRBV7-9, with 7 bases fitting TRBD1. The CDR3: CSSTLYRGQDQETQYF. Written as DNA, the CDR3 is TGTTCCAGCACCCTTTACCGAGGACAGGACCAAGAGACCCAGTACTTC.